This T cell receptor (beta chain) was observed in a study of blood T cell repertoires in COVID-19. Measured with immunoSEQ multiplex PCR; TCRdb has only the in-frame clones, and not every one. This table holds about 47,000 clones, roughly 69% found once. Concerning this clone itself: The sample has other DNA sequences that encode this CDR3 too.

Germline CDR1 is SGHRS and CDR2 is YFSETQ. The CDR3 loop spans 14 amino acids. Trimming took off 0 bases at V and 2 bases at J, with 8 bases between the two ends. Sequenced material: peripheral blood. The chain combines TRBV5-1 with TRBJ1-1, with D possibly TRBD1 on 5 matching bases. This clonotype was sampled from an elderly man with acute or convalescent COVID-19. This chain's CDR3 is CASSLGTGNTEAFF. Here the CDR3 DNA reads TGCGCCAGCAGCTTGGGCACAGGCAACACTGAAGCTTTCTTT.